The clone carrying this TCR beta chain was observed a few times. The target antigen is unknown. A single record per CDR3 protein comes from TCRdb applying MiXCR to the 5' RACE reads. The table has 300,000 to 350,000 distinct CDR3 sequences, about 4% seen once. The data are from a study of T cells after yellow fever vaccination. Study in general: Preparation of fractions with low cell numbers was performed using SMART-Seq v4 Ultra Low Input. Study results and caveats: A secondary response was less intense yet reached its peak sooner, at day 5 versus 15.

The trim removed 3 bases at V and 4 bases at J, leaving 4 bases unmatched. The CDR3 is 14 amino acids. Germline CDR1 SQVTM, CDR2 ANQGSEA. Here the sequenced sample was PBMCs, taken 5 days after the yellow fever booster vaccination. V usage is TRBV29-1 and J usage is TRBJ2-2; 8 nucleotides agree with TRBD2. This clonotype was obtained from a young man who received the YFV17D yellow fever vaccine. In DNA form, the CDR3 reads TGCAGCGTTGAGCACCGGGAGGGCACCGGGGAGCTGTTTTTT. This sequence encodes CSVEHREGTGELFF.